These T cell receptor delta chains were read from a single sample in a study of Vγ9Vδ2 T cells in congenital toxoplasmosis. TCRdb reanalyzed the reads using CATT. This sample has several hundred delta-chain clones, with 20% to 30% found just once. The material sequenced was gamma-delta T cells from blood. Receptor source: a child younger than 10 born to a mother with Toxoplasma gondii infection during pregnancy, either congenitally infected or uninfected (not recorded which). Both conserved end residues are part of each CDR3. Fields, in order: D gene, V gene, clone size, J gene, CDR3 DNA, CDR3 protein. A D gene is named only where the DNA matches it firmly. Clone size is given for some rows only: seen once, a few or many times, or a class if the clone is expanded.

-	TRDV1	large	TRDJ1	TGTGCTCTTGGGGAACTACGGGGGTCCGATAAACTCATCTTT	CALGELRGSDKLIF
TRDD2	TRAV38-2/DV8	hyperexpanded	TRDJ1	TGTGCTTATAGGAGAGCAACTTCCTACGTCGTACGCCGGTCGTCCGATAAACTCATCTTT	CAYRRATSYVVRRSSDKLIF
TRDD3	TRAV29/DV5	few	TRDJ1	TGTGCAGCTAAACAAAGCTGGGGGATACGGGGGGCCAATAAACTCATCTTT	CAAKQSWGIRGANKLIF
TRDD3	TRDV1	hyperexpanded	TRDJ1	TGTGCTCTTGGAGCTGTACTGGGGGATGACACCGATAAACTCATCTTT	CALGAVLGDDTDKLIF
-	TRDV1	large	TRDJ1	TGTGCTCTTGGGGATCGGGGCCGCACCGATAAACTCATCTTT	CALGDRGRTDKLIF
-	TRDV1	large	TRDJ1	TGTGCTCTTGGGGTCTCGGGACGCGGGGGCCCCTACACCGATAAACTCATCTTT	CALGVSGRGGPYTDKLIF
TRDD3	TRDV2	large	TRDJ1	TGTGCCTGTGACTCCCTTCTTCCTACGGGAGGGATACTGGGGGATACGCAGGGAACCGATAAACTCATCTTT	CACDSLLPTGGILGDTQGTDKLIF
-	TRDV3	large	TRDJ1	TGTGCCTTTGCTCCTACGAGATACTCCTCGCCCTCGAATAAACTCATCTTT	CAFAPTRYSSPSNKLIF
-	TRDV2	large	TRDJ1	TGTGCCTGTGACACCGTGGGCCACCGTGCCGATAAACTCATCTTT	CACDTVGHRADKLIF
TRDD3	TRDV1	large	TRDJ2	TGTGCTCTTGGGGTAGATGGTCCCGTATATCCTGGGGGACTCCCCGGTACAGTTTTGACAGCACAACTCTTCTTT	CALGVDGPVYPGGLPGTVLTAQLFF
-	TRDV2	hyperexpanded	TRDJ1	TGTGCCTGTGACACCGTGACTCATACTTTAGGGGATGGCACCGATAAACTCATCTTT	CACDTVTHTLGDGTDKLIF
TRDD2	TRDV1	hyperexpanded	TRDJ1	TGTGCTCTTGGGGAACCATGGGCCTTCCTACCCAACAATGTGGGATTTTGGGGCCTTTACACCGATAAACTCATCTTT	CALGEPWAFLPNNVGFWGLYTDKLIF
-	TRAV29/DV5	medium-sized	TRDJ1	TGTGCAGCAAGCGCGTTAAGGCTTCCTTCTGTACCCCTGTTAAGGGCTAGTTACGGTAAACCACCGTACACCGATAAACTCATCTTT	CAASALRLPSVPLLRASYGKPPYTDKLIF
TRDD3	TRDV1	large	TRDJ1	TGTGCTCTTGGGGAACTTAAGTCGAATCGCCTTTCTTCCGGACTGGGGGTTACGTACACCGATAAACTCATCTTT	CALGELKSNRLSSGLGVTYTDKLIF
-	TRDV1	large	TRDJ1	TGTGCTCTTGGGGAACTACAACAGCTTCCTAGAGAAGTGGGGGTTACCCCTCGGTACACCGATAAACTCATCTTT	CALGELQQLPREVGVTPRYTDKLIF
TRDD3	TRDV2	-	TRDJ1	TGTGCCACAGGGGGGATACGCGGCGAATTGTACACCGATAAACTCATCTTT	CATGGIRGELYTDKLIF
TRDD2	TRDV1	-	TRDJ1	TGTGCTGTTACGAACCCTGGGGCCTTCCTACCGTATCGCGAATATACAACCGACAGACTCATCTTT	CAVTNPGAFLPYREYTTDRLIF
-	TRAV29/DV5	large	TRDJ1	TGTGCAGCAAGCGCGACCCCCGGCGACCCCGAAACGTACACCGATAAACTCATCTTT	CAASATPGDPETYTDKLIF
TRDD2	TRDV1	hyperexpanded	TRDJ1	TGTGCTCTTGGGGCCTTTCCTACGTTAATGGGGCTACGCGATAAACTCATCTTT	CALGAFPTLMGLRDKLIF
TRDD3	TRDV2	-	TRDJ1	TGTGCCTGTGATCCCGTACTGGGGGATACGGGGCGATATGGGAATAAACTCATCTTT	CACDPVLGDTGRYGNKLIF
TRDD3	TRDV1	few	TRDJ1	TGTGCTCTTGGGGAACCGCTTCCTCGGGGGGATACGAAGTGTGGCGATAAACTCATCTTT	CALGEPLPRGDTKCGDKLIF
-	TRDV3	large	TRDJ1	TGTGCTATGTTAGGCTGGGGCTCCCAGACCGATAAACTCATCTTT	CAMLGWGSQTDKLIF
TRDD3	TRDV1	hyperexpanded	TRDJ1	TGTGCTCTTGGGGATGACCTCTCCTACAAAGGGGACTGGGGGATACGATTCACCGATAAACTCATCTTT	CALGDDLSYKGDWGIRFTDKLIF
TRDD3	TRDV3	large	TRDJ1	TGTGCCTTTAAGCCCCAATTCCGGCCCCGCTGGAATACTGGGGGATATGAGGTTTATTTAGGAACCGATAAACTCATCTTT	CAFKPQFRPRWNTGGYEVYLGTDKLIF
-	TRDV3	large	TRDJ1	TGTGCCTTTAGATGGATCGGGCGAACTAAACTCATCTTT	CAFRWIGRTKLIF
TRDD3	TRDV1	large	TRDJ1	TGTGCTCTTGGGTTCCCTGCTGGGGGACCCCCCGCCTTCGTAGGGGACTGGGACGAATTATCGTACACCGATAAACTCATCTTT	CALGFPAGGPPAFVGDWDELSYTDKLIF
TRDD3	TRDV2	large	TRDJ1	TGTGCCTGTGACCCAATACTGGGGGATACAAAGTACACCGATAAACTCATCTTT	CACDPILGDTKYTDKLIF
TRDD3	TRDV2	large	TRDJ1	TGTGCCTGTGACACGTTGGGATGGGGGATACGCGCGGGCGATAAACTCATCTTT	CACDTLGWGIRAGDKLIF
TRDD2	TRDV1	hyperexpanded	TRDJ1	TGTGCTGTTACGAACCCTGGGGCCTTCCTACCGTATCGCGAATATACAACCGATAAACTCATCTTT	CAVTNPGAFLPYREYTTDKLIF
TRDD3	TRDV3	hyperexpanded	TRDJ1	TGTGCCTTTAAGGGGGGGTACTGGGGGATACGTTCCGATAAACTCATCTTT	CAFKGGYWGIRSDKLIF
TRDD3	TRDV2	large	TRDJ3	TGTGCCTGTGACGTACTGGGGCCGAGCTCCTGGGACACCCGACAGATGTTTTTC	CACDVLGPSSWDTRQMFF
-	TRDV1	large	TRDJ1	TGTGCTCTTGGGGAACTAGTCGCATCGATACCCGGTTGCCTACACCCCGATAAACTCATCTTT	CALGELVASIPGCLHPDKLIF
-	TRAV38-2/DV8	large	TRDJ1	TGTGCTTATAGGAGCTGGTCCTTCCTACCAATGTACTGGGGGAGCACCGATAAACTCATCTTT	CAYRSWSFLPMYWGSTDKLIF
TRDD3	TRDV1	hyperexpanded	TRDJ1	TGTGCTCTTGGGGAATCTTGGCCTTCCCCTGTACTGGGGGATACCGATAAACTCATCTTT	CALGESWPSPVLGDTDKLIF
TRDD3	TRDV1	-	TRDJ1	TGTGCTCTTGGGGGTACCTTCCTACGTGGGTACTGGGGGATAACGTGGAGAGAACTCATCTTT	CALGGTFLRGYWGITWRELIF
-	TRDV3	hyperexpanded	TRDJ1	TGTGCCTTTAAAAGGGCCTATGGGGGCTCACGGCCCGATAAACTCATCTTT	CAFKRAYGGSRPDKLIF
TRDD3	TRDV1	large	TRDJ1	TGTGCTCTTGGGGATTCGTTCCGATTAGTACTGGGTTGGATCCCATACTGGGGCCCAGGCCTCGCCGATAAACTCATCTTT	CALGDSFRLVLGWIPYWGPGLADKLIF
TRDD3	TRDV1	large	TRDJ1	TGTGCTCTTGGGGACCCGCTTCCTAGAGGAAGCTGGGGGATACGATTGCTCATCTTT	CALGDPLPRGSWGIRLLIF
-	TRDV3	hyperexpanded	TRDJ1	TGTGCCTCCGCTTCCCTTGTGTACACCGATAAACTCATCTTT	CASASLVYTDKLIF
TRDD2	TRDV1	hyperexpanded	TRDJ1	TGTGCTCTTGGGGCACCTTCCTACGTTCCGCCCAGTCACACCGATAAACTCATCTTT	CALGAPSYVPPSHTDKLIF
TRDD3	TRDV1	hyperexpanded	TRDJ1	TGTGCTCTTGGGGAAAAGACAATCCCCACGTACTGGGGGTTTTCCACCGATAAACTCATCTTT	CALGEKTIPTYWGFSTDKLIF
TRDD3	TRDV2	large	TRDJ1	TGTGCCTGTGACAAGGTGGGGGAAAAGGATAAACTCATCTTT	CACDKVGEKDKLIF
-	TRDV3	large	TRDJ1	TGTGCCTTTAAAAGGCCTTCCTACGGCGGGGGATACGGGGTCACCGATAAACTCATCTTT	CAFKRPSYGGGYGVTDKLIF
TRDD3	TRAV29/DV5	hyperexpanded	TRDJ1	TGTGCAGCAGTCGAGAGGGGCCTTCCTCCTGTTGGGGGATACGAACTCATCTTT	CAAVERGLPPVGGYELIF
TRDD3	TRDV3	hyperexpanded	TRDJ1	TGTGCCTCCGTCTTCCTTTTCGGGTGGGGGATCCACACCGATAAACTCATCTTT	CASVFLFGWGIHTDKLIF